The next 13 T cell receptor beta chains were all read from a single sample in a study of radiotherapy plus CTLA-4 blockade in lung cancer. TCRdb's copy holds only in-frame clones and misses some; the assay was immunoSEQ multiplex PCR. The table lists 120,000 or so clones, 90% of them singletons. This specimen consisted of peripheral blood, obtained from a patient treated with radiotherapy plus ipilimumab. The receptors come from a human donor with non-small cell lung cancer that progressed on radiotherapy plus ipilimumab.

The rearrangement joins TRBV5-1 to TRBJ2-1, with TRBD2 matching over 8 bases. Germline V lookup: CDR1 SGHRS, CDR2 YFSETQ. V shed 5 bases and J 5 bases; nucleotides not matched to a gene: 9. This CDR3 has 15 residues. The CDR3 coding sequence is TGCGCCAGCAGTCCTGGTGGTAGCGGGAACAATGAGCAGTTCTTC. Translation: CASSPGGSGNNEQFF.

The chain couples TRBV4-2 to TRBJ2-7, with 8 bases matching TRBD2. V dropped 1 base and J dropped 3; count of bases not matched to a gene: 8. This CDR3 has 16 residues. The V gene's germline CDR1 is LGHNA and CDR2 YNFKEQ. The CDR3 region is CASSQVEGLAGYEQYF. CDR3 DNA: TGTGCCAGCAGCCAAGTAGAGGGGCTAGCGGGCTACGAGCAGTACTTC.

The rearrangement uses TRBV21-1 and TRBJ2-7; the table's D call, TRBD1, has no DNA check behind it. TRBV21-1 is reported as a pseudogene. CDR3 size: 13 residues. The CDR3 is CASSKGQVHEQYF. The DNA for the CDR3 is TGTGCCAGCAGCAAAGGACAGGTCCACGAGCAGTACTTC.

The chain employs TRBV4-1 and TRBJ1-1; 9 bases agree with TRBD1. Unmatched junction bases numbered 6, after V lost 4 bases and J lost 3 bases. This CDR3 is built from 15 residues. Germline assignment: CDR1 MGHRA and CDR2 YSYEKL. The CDR3 loop is CASSLEQGADTEAFF. The CDR3 region has the DNA TGCGCCAGCAGCCTAGAACAGGGGGCTGACACTGAAGCTTTCTTT.

The chain joins TRBV18 to TRBJ1-2; D gene unclear. CDR1 and CDR2 (germline): KGHSH, LQKENI. The CDR3 has 13 amino acids. Trimming shortened V by 3 bases and J by 8 bases, and 13 bases separated the two germline ends. This chain's CDR3 is CASSPKESRGYTF. The CDR3 DNA reads as TGTGCCAGCTCACCTAAGGAGTCTCGGGGCTACACCTTC.

This clone appeared a few times. As DNA, the CDR3 is TGTGCCAGCAGCCAAGAGTTGACCGGGACCCAGTACTTC. As protein: CASSQELTGTQYF. The V call is TRBV14, the J call TRBJ2-5; no definite D call. The V gene's germline CDR1 is SGHDN and CDR2 FVKESK. The CDR3 contains 13 residues. Trimming pared 0 bases from V and 7 bases from J, leaving 9 bases between.

This sequence joins TRBV5-1 and TRBJ1-1; TRBD1 matches at 9 bases. V lost 6 bases to trimming and J lost 4 bases; unmatched junction nucleotides: 13. This CDR3 region has 16 residues. Germline CDR1 reads SGHRS; CDR2 reads YFSETQ. The CDR3 DNA reads TGCGCCAGCACCGGTACACCCGGGACAGGGACCACTGAAGCTTTCTTT. Its protein is CASTGTPGTGTTEAFF.

The chain combines TRBV15 with TRBJ2-1; no reliable D call. The CDR3 loop spans 14 amino acids. V dropped 5 bases and J dropped 7 bases, with 15 bases sitting between them. Germline CDR1 reads LNHNV; CDR2 reads YYDKDF (reference sequence). The CDR3 spells CATSPHRSVNEQFF. The CDR3 DNA is TGTGCCACCAGCCCCCATCGGAGCGTTAATGAGCAGTTCTTC.

The CDR3 bases are TGTGCCAGTAGGACCTCGGCTCACAGAAACTATGGCTACACCTTC. It is translated as CASRTSAHRNYGYTF. The chain recombines TRBV19 with TRBJ1-2; D is uncertain. The germline gives CDR1 LNHDA, CDR2 SQIVND (reference sequence). The CDR3 runs 15 residues. The V end lost 6 bases, the J end lost 2 bases, and 16 bases lay between the germline ends.

The chain recombines TRBV29-1 with TRBJ2-7; 7 nucleotides line up with TRBD2. This CDR3 has 14 amino acids. After removal of 1 base from V and 6 bases from J, the junction contained 9 bases not matched to a gene. Germline V gives CDR1 SQVTM, CDR2 ANQGSEA. The CDR3 loop is CSVEGGRNRVEQYF. The CDR3 region has the DNA TGCAGCGTTGAAGGCGGGAGAAACCGGGTCGAGCAGTACTTC.

The chain uses TRBV9 and TRBJ2-2; a weak D match, TRBD2 (5 bases). V was clipped by 5 bases and J by 5 bases, with 13 bases between them. Looked up from germline, CDR1 is SGDLS and CDR2 is YYNGEE. The CDR3 length is 14 residues. CDR3 sequence: CASRALLDTGELFF. The CDR3 coding sequence is TGTGCCAGCAGAGCCCTACTAGATACCGGGGAGCTGTTTTTT.

Turning to this clone: The junction and the germline gene differ at one end; a read error may be behind it. The V gene is TRBV15, the J gene TRBJ1-5; D call uncertain. Germline values: CDR1 LNHNV, CDR2 YYDKDF (reference sequence). The CDR3 is 15 residues long. CDR3 in DNA: TGTGCCACCAGCCGAGACGGGAATAGCAATCAGCCCCAGCATTTT. Protein sequence: CATSRDGNSNQPQHF.

This chain joins TRBV6-1 and TRBJ2-1, with 7 nucleotides matching TRBD2. From germline, CDR1 is MNHNS and CDR2 SASEGT. The length of the CDR3 is 18 residues. V shed 2 bases and J 5 bases; nucleotides not matched to a gene: 15. The CDR3 here is CASSEWATGAGPHNEQFF. The CDR3 DNA reads TGTGCCAGCAGTGAATGGGCTACAGGAGCGGGACCCCACAATGAGCAGTTCTTC.